This T cell receptor beta chain appears in the sequencing data of a study of T-cell reconstitution after alpha-beta-depleted transplantation in children. This clonotype was counted at least ten times. Its antigen is unidentified. CDR1 DFQATT and CDR2 SNEGSKA come from the germline V gene (reference sequence). Trimming pared 2 bases from V and 8 bases from J, leaving 12 bases between. The CDR3 covers 12 residues. Study results and caveats: T-cell counts and diversity were attributed mostly to newly produced T cells one year after transplant.

Preparation of the TCRbeta library used unique molecular identifiers. TCRdb called the PCR reads again in MiXCR, with one record for every CDR3 protein. The data show fewer than 500,000 distinct CDR3 sequences, 43% seen once. This chain uses TRBV20-1 with TRBJ1-2, with D unclear. This sample comprised PBMCs, obtained before TCRalphabeta/CD19-depleted stem cell transplant. The clonotype originates from a girl aged 2-9 years with aplastic anemia, due to receive a stem cell transplant. The CDR3 reads CSARQRVGGYTF. In nucleotides, the CDR3 is TGCAGTGCTAGACAGAGGGTCGGAGGCTACACCTTC.